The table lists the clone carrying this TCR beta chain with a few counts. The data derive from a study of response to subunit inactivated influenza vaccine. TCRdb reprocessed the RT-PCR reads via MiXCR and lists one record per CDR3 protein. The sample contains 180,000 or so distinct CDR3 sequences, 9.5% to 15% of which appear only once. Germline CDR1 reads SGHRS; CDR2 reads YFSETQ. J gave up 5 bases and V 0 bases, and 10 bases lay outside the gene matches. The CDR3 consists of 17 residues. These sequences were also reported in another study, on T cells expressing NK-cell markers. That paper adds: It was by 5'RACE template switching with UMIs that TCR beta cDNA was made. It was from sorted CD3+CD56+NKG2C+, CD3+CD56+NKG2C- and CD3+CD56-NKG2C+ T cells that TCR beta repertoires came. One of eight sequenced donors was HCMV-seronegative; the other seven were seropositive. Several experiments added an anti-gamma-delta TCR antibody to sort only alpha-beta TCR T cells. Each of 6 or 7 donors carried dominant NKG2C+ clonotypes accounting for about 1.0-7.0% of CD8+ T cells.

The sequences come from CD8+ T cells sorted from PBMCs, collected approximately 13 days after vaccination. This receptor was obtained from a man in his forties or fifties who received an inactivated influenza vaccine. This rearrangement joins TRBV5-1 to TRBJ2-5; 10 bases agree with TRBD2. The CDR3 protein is CASSLALAGTDWETQYF. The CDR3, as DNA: TGCGCCAGCAGCTTGGCACTAGCGGGAACGGACTGGGAGACCCAGTACTTC.